The entry that follows covers one T cell receptor beta chain sequence. This entry comes from a study of T cell changes during pregnancy in multiple sclerosis. Clones were sequenced by immunoSEQ multiplex PCR, and TCRdb holds only the in-frame ones, with some missing. The sample includes fewer than 45,000 clones, about nine tenths of them seen just once. CDR3 size: 14 residues. The germline CDR1 and CDR2 sequences are MNHEY and SVGAGI. The junction had 3 bases not matched to a gene; V was cut back by 6 bases and J by 1 base. The TCR comes from a female donor in good health, enrolled as a control in a pregnancy study. The specimen comprised peripheral blood, sampled in the third trimester of pregnancy. The chain is built from TRBV6-5 and TRBJ1-1, with 9 nucleotides matching TRBD1. CDR3: CASRAGQGNTEAFF. Written as DNA, the CDR3 is TGTGCCAGCAGGGCGGGACAGGGGAACACTGAAGCTTTCTTT.